This T cell receptor (beta chain) comes out of a study of vaccination effects on CD4 cells after COVID-19. Study summary: Peptide-pool stimulation followed by sequencing identified expanded antigen-specific CD4+ clonotypes in the ViraFEST assay. Whole-study results and caveats: In vaccinees who were healthy, merely 1 out of 255 vaccine-induced clones cross-reacted with common cold coronaviruses.

Once cultured for 10 to 11 days, the cells underwent separation to obtain CD4+ T cells. Vaccination of participants consisted of two doses of either the BNT162b2 or mRNA-1273 vaccine. None of the vaccinated had previously contracted SARS-CoV-2, and their nucleocapsid antibodies tested negative. The CDR3 length is 16 residues. Trimming took 0 bases from V and 4 from J, leaving 16 bases between them. The germline V gene has CDR1 SGDLS and CDR2 YYNGEE. Repertoires were generated with immunoSEQ multiplex PCR, while TCRdb's copy carries only in-frame clones and drops some. The table includes just under 75,000 clones, 73% detected once. For this clone: Antigen specificity is unknown.

The V gene is TRBV9, the J gene TRBJ1-2, with D unclear. This specimen consisted of CD4+ T cells from PBMCs cultured without peptide, obtained after COVID-19 vaccination. The TCR originated in a human donor who received a COVID-19 vaccine. CDR3 amino acids: CASSVGASSSGYGYTF. CDR3 coding DNA: TGTGCCAGCAGCGTAGGAGCGAGTTCATCCGGCTATGGCTACACCTTC. Complete variable domain (other parts from reference TRBV9 and TRBJ1-2): DSGVTQTPKHLITATGQRVTLRCSPRSGDLSVYWYQQSLDQGLQFLIQYYNGEERAKGNILERFSAQQFPDLHSELNLSSLELGDSALYFCASSVGASSSGYGYTFGSGTRLTVV.